The entry below describes one T cell receptor beta chain. In its sample, this clonotype was seen many times. Its target antigen remains unknown. Per-base quality was not reported, and no clone a single base away is much larger than it. Ficoll-Paque density gradient centrifugation was the method used to isolate PBMCs. The sample belongs to a study of T-cell memory formation after mild COVID-19 (dated by TCRdb to the early 2020s). About the full investigation: TCR sequence clusters from the two donors were found to be largely donor specific. Longitudinal TCRalpha and TCRbeta repertoire sequencing tracked T-cell clones expanding and contracting after mild COVID-19 in a couple of donors. Two young, previously healthy adult volunteers made up the cohort, one male and one female.

Deletion took 5 bases off V and 0 bases off J, with a span of 11 bases between the germline ends. Including cysteine and phenylalanine, the CDR3 has 15 amino acids. Only the CDR3 DNA is retained, 45 bases long and in frame from the first base. Via the germline V gene, CDR1 is SGHTA and CDR2 FQGNSA. Summary of the overall study and its limitations: The detection of some responding clones in pre-infection memory suggests that pre-existing cross-reactive memory T cells joined the SARS-CoV-2 response. Contracting CD4+ clones turned up mainly in the CM and EM memory subsets, whereas EMRA was where CD8+ clones were enriched. SARS-CoV-2 specificity of the second-wave clones peaking on day 37 was not confirmed. Clones that contracted from day 15 to 85 showed balanced CD4/CD8 phenotypes, whereas a second wave of clones that expanded from day 15 to 37 leaned towards CD4+. The study covered only a couple of mild cases, and larger cohorts including severe cases with pre-infection samples were considered necessary.

Reads for this sample came from an Illumina NovaSeq 6000. Using 5'RACE with constant-segment primers, TCRalpha and TCRbeta cDNA libraries were constructed, with sample barcodes and unique molecular identifiers added in the process. RNA was extracted from every sample with Trizol reagent. Library amplification was performed in two PCR steps, and a second sample barcode and Illumina TruSeq adapters were introduced in the second step. Sequencing of libraries was performed on an Illumina NovaSeq with 2 x 150 bp paired-end reads. The original pipeline was this. The reads were demultiplexed and collapsed into UMI-guided consensus sequences using migec v1.2.7. Using mixcr v2.1.11, the UMI consensuses were aligned to TRA and TRB V and J templates and assembled into clonotypes. A clonotype was counted as expanded or contracted only if both edgeR and NoisET called the change significant, with noise models trained on biological replicates. For edgeR calls, the thresholds were a false discovery rate-adjusted p below 0.01 and a log2 fold-change of 1. As an exploratory analysis of dynamics, max-normalized trajectories of the 1000 most abundant clonotypes were examined with PCA combined with hierarchical clustering. The CD4 or CD8 phenotype of responding clones was assigned using the separately sequenced CD4+ and CD8+ repertoires. Through fastp at Q25 and MiXCR, TCRdb rebuilt clones from the public reads, retaining in-frame beta chains. Rows with a matching CDR3 protein are joined into one entry that keeps the most common DNA and genes. The V and J calls follow TCRdb's processing rather than the paper's. This sample comprises around 180,000 distinct CDR3 sequences, approximately 17% of them detected only once. The ten largest account for about 4% of the sample.

Recombination linked TRBV7-2 to TRBJ2-1, and the D gene may be TRBD2, 5 bases matching. Material: PBMCs or a T cell subset sorted from them (not recorded which). This clonotype originated in a man in his late teens or twenties who had mild COVID-19 (a few samples of this study predate the infection). The sample titles of this study are shuffled in the database, so cell type and time point are left out; the donor was told from shared clones. The nucleotides read TGTGCCAGCAGCCGAGAGAGGGCCTCCTACAATGAGCAGTTCTTC. The translation is CASSRERASYNEQFF. Reference TRBV7-2 and TRBJ2-1 proteins supply the regions before and after the CDR3; the full variable domain is: GAGVSQSPSNKVTEKGKDVELRCDPISGHTALYWYRQSLGQGLEFLIYFQGNSAPDKSGLPSDRFSAERTGGSVSTLTIQRTQQEDSAVYLCASSRERASYNEQFFGPGTRLTVL.